The rows below give T cell receptor beta chains drawn from one sample of a study of T-cell reconstitution after alpha-beta-depleted transplantation in children. TCRdb redid the calling of the PCR reads with MiXCR, one entry per CDR3 protein. The sample consists of some 200,000 distinct CDR3 sequences, more than 14% of them appearing once. Sample: PBMCs from the stem cell graft donor, taken from the stem cell graft. The origin of the receptors is a human donor who donated a stem cell graft to a child with acute lymphoblastic leukemia. Each CDR3 is given with its conserved first and last residue. Fields, in order: clone size, V gene, D gene, J gene, CDR3 DNA, CDR3 protein. The D gene is left open where the match is weak. Some rows have no size entry. The others give once, few or many, or a class for an expanded clone.

many	TRBV12-3/TRBV12-4	.	TRBJ2-3	TGTGCCAGCAGTTCGTTCCCAGATACGCAGTATTTT	CASSSFPDTQYF
many	TRBV10-3	TRBD2	TRBJ2-1	TGTGCCATCAATACAGGACTAGCGGGAGGAACCTACAATGAGCAGTTCTTC	CAINTGLAGGTYNEQFF
many	TRBV9	.	TRBJ2-5	TGTGCCAGCAGCGTAGGAGGGCAAGAGACCCAGTACTTC	CASSVGGQETQYF
many	TRBV7-9	.	TRBJ1-2	TGTGCCAGCAGCTTTCAGGGTCTCGAGGGCTATGGCTACACCTTC	CASSFQGLEGYGYTF
many	TRBV11-2	.	TRBJ2-1	TGTGCCAGCAGCCCTCATAGGCGACGGAATGAGCAGTTCTTC	CASSPHRRRNEQFF
.	TRBV30	.	TRBJ2-1	TGTGCCCCCAGGCGGCCCTCCTACAATGAGCAGTTCTTC	CAPRRPSYNEQFF
many	TRBV12-3/TRBV12-4	.	TRBJ2-2	TGTGCCAGCAGTTCGCAGACTAGTGTGTTTCCCGGGGAGCTGTTTTTT	CASSSQTSVFPGELFF
few	TRBV5-1	TRBD2	TRBJ2-2	TGCGCCAGCAGCTCCCAGACCGTAGCGGGGGGCACCGGGGAGCTGTTTTTT	CASSSQTVAGGTGELFF
many	TRBV29-1	.	TRBJ2-5	TGCAGCGTTGTCCGGAGGCAAGAGACCCAGTACTTC	CSVVRRQETQYF
many	TRBV18	.	TRBJ2-7	TGTGCCAGCTCACCAGGAAACCGGGGTTACGAGCAGTACTTC	CASSPGNRGYEQYF